The 18 T cell receptor beta chains listed next were all sequenced from one sample in a study of post-analysis software for immune sequencing data. The study, taken as a whole, reports: About 5 TRBV segments (TRBV5-6, TRBV5-1 and TRBV20-1 among them) occurred more frequently in patients than in controls.

No antigen is known for these receptors. The TCR beta cDNA libraries carried unique molecular identifiers. TCRdb processed the PCR reads anew with MiXCR; each CDR3 protein has one entry. In the table there are roughly 180,000 distinct CDR3 sequences, approximately 28% of which are singletons. The sample taken for sequencing was blood. The receptors here all came from a girl aged 5 to 17 with multiple sclerosis.

The chain joins TRBV7-9 to TRBJ1-1; D call uncertain. V was cut by 5 bases and J by 4 bases, with 11 bases left in between. This CDR3 contains 13 residues. Germline V CDR1 and CDR2: SEHNR, FQNEAQ (reference sequence). CDR3 coding DNA: TGTGCCAGCAGCCCGACCGAGGGCACTGAAGCTTTCTTT. This codes for CASSPTEGTEAFF.

To note about this clonotype: One base away lies a much larger clone, so this may be a sequencing read error. This chain uses TRBV12-3 or TRBV12-4 with TRBJ2-7; 7 positions agree with TRBD2. The CDR3 covers 16 residues. CDR3 amino acids: CAGSLAGSGASYEQYF. The CDR3, as DNA: TGTGCCGGCAGTTTAGCAGGGAGCGGGGCGTCCTACGAGCAGTACTTC.

The V call is TRBV6-1, the J call TRBJ1-2; D is unclear. CDR1 and CDR2 (germline): MNHNS, SASEGT. The V gene lost 1 base and the J gene lost 4 bases, with 16 bases spanning the gap. CDR3 size: 16 residues. The CDR3 here is CASSEGGLILSYGYTF. The CDR3 bases are TGTGCCAGCAGTGAAGGTGGCCTCATTTTGTCCTATGGCTACACCTTC.

This chain links TRBV7-8 with TRBJ1-6; D is uncertain. The V end lost 5 bases, the J end lost 8 bases, and 19 bases lay between the germline ends. The germline V gene encodes CDR1 SGHVS and CDR2 FQNEAQ. The CDR3 consists of 16 residues. The CDR3 region is CASSLKTGPLDSPLHF. For the CDR3, the DNA is TGTGCCAGCAGCCTAAAAACCGGGCCCTTAGATTCACCCCTCCACTTT.

V gene TRBV18 combines with J gene TRBJ2-7; the match to TRBD1 covers 7 bases. The CDR3 has 17 amino acids. Germline values: CDR1 KGHSH, CDR2 LQKENI. The V segment lost 0 bases and the J segment 5 bases; nucleotides outside the gene matches: 13. The CDR3 is CASSPPTSTGKEDEQYF. The CDR3, as DNA: TGTGCCAGCTCACCACCTACGTCGACAGGGAAAGAGGACGAGCAGTACTTC. The variable domain in full, completed from reference TRBV18 and TRBJ2-7, reads NAGVMQNPRHLVRRRGQEARLRCSPMKGHSHVYWYRQLPEEGLKFMVYLQKENIIDESGMPKERFSAEFPKEGPSILRIQQVVRGDSAAYFCASSPPTSTGKEDEQYFGPGTRLTVT.

This clonotype was seen repeatedly, ten times or more. The chain couples TRBV4-2 to TRBJ2-1; TRBD1 matches 11 bases. CDR1 and CDR2 (germline): LGHNA, YNFKEQ. The CDR3 has 16 residues. V was clipped by 0 bases and J by 10 bases; unmatched bases: 8. CDR3 coding DNA: TGTGCCAGCAGCCAAGATCCGGGACAGGGGGTGAAGGAGCAGTTCTTC. It is translated as CASSQDPGQGVKEQFF.

The chain recombines TRBV6-5 with TRBJ2-4; D not certain. The DNA end is more similar to TRBJ2-7, so the J call may be wrong. CDR3 length equals 12 residues. Germline V gene lookup returns CDR1 MNHEY and CDR2 SVGAGI. The CDR3 loop is CASSAVTYEQYF. CDR3 nucleotides: TGTGCCAGCAGTGCTGTTACCTACGAGCAGTACTTC.

This clonotype was counted at least ten times. The chain combines TRBV6-5 with TRBJ2-1; D might be TRBD2 (6 bases). In germline, CDR1 is MNHEY, CDR2 SVGAGI. Trimming took off 0 bases at V and 4 bases at J, with 10 bases between the two ends. The CDR3 length is 15 residues. The CDR3 loop reads CASSYSRGLYNEQFF. The CDR3 DNA reads TGTGCCAGCAGTTACTCGCGGGGACTTTACAATGAGCAGTTCTTC.

The CDR3 DNA follows: TGTGCCAGCAGCTTAGGGCCGGGTCCCTCTGGAAACACCATATATTTT. This sequence encodes CASSLGPGPSGNTIYF. The chain has TRBV7-2 and TRBJ1-3; D is ambiguous. Germline V CDR1 and CDR2: SGHTA, FQGNSA. The CDR3 runs to 16 residues. Trimming removed 1 base from V and 0 bases from J, with 10 bases in between.

This clonotype occurred a few times. The J gene is TRBJ2-5, the V gene TRBV5-1; 8 nucleotides align to TRBD2. V gave up 0 bases and J gave up 1 base; unmatched junction bases: 11. Germline V gene sequence: CDR1 SGHRS, CDR2 YFSETQ. This CDR3 has 18 residues. CDR3 coding DNA: TGCGCCAGCAGCTTGGGACTTTTACCGGGAGGGCTCCAAGAGACCCAGTACTTC. Translated, it gives CASSLGLLPGGLQETQYF.

V and J are TRBV3-1 and TRBJ1-2; D perhaps matches TRBD1 (5 bases). Germline CDR1 is LGHDT and CDR2 is YNNKEL (reference sequence). CDR3 size: 15 residues. The V end lost 4 bases, the J end lost 4 bases, and 16 bases lay between the germline ends. CDR3 coding DNA: TGTGCCAGCAGCCTGTCAGACAGCGGGATCTATGGCTACACCTTC. Translation gives CASSLSDSGIYGYTF.

This clonotype was observed a few times. One end of the junction is discordant with germline, which a read error may explain. The CDR3, as DNA: TGTACCAGCGCGGGAGCGTCCTACGAGCAGTACTTC. Amino acids: CTSAGASYEQYF. The chain is built from TRBV6-6 and TRBJ2-5; 7 positions match TRBD2. The J call may be incorrect, as the DNA end agrees better with TRBJ2-7. Germline assignment: CDR1 MNHNY and CDR2 SVGAGI (reference sequence). CDR3 length: 12 residues.

This clonotype was seen a handful of times. This rearrangement joins TRBV6-1 to TRBJ2-3; no clear D gene. Germline CDR1 MNHNS, CDR2 SASEGT. This CDR3 comprises 16 residues. The V and J ends lost 1 base and 1 base respectively, with 12 bases between them. The CDR3 coding sequence is TGTGCCAGCAGTGAAGGTTTGGGATCGGGCACAGATACGCAGTATTTT. Translated, it gives CASSEGLGSGTDTQYF.

This clonotype came up a few times. This chain links TRBV7-2 with TRBJ2-1; D gene ambiguous. CDR3 length: 13 amino acids. CDR1 is SGHTA, CDR2 FQGNSA, per germline. V gave up 4 bases and J gave up 6 bases, with 10 bases separating them. The CDR3 sequence is CASSSQARNEQFF. The CDR3 DNA reads TGTGCCAGCAGCTCCCAAGCCCGCAATGAGCAGTTCTTC.

This clonotype was counted only a few times. This sequence joins TRBV7-3 and TRBJ2-1; D unresolved. The CDR3 spans 16 residues. CDR1 and CDR2 (germline): SGHTA, FQGTGA. V lost 0 bases and J 1 base, leaving 10 bases between the germline ends. The CDR3 reads CASSLTGLGSYNEQFF. For the CDR3, the DNA is TGTGCCAGCAGCTTAACGGGCTTAGGTTCCTACAATGAGCAGTTCTTC.

This clonotype was detected a few times. The J gene is TRBJ2-2, the V gene TRBV5-1, with D uncertain. V dropped 2 bases and J dropped 1 base, with 9 bases sitting between them. Germline V gene sequence: CDR1 SGHRS, CDR2 YFSETQ. The CDR3 has 15 amino acids. CDR3 in amino acids: CASSFGYLNTGELFF. The CDR3 DNA reads as TGCGCCAGCAGCTTCGGCTACCTGAACACCGGGGAGCTGTTTTTT. The full variable domain, in which reference TRBV5-1 and TRBJ2-2 provide the parts outside the CDR3, is KAGVTQTPRYLIKTRGQQVTLSCSPISGHRSVSWYQQTPGQGLQFLFEYFSETQRNKGNFPGRFSGRQFSNSRSEMNVSTLELGDSALYLCASSFGYLNTGELFFGEGSRLTVL.

V and J are TRBV18 and TRBJ2-4; TRBD1 matches 7 bases. The CDR3 is 12 amino acids. Losses at the gene ends were 3 bases for V and 13 bases for J; bases not matched to a gene: 6. CDR1 KGHSH and CDR2 LQKENI come from the germline V gene. CDR3 bases: TGTGCCAGCTCACCCCCCTGGGGACAGCAGTACTTC. Protein sequence: CASSPPWGQQYF. Full variable domain (missing parts from reference TRBV18 and TRBJ2-4): NAGVMQNPRHLVRRRGQEARLRCSPMKGHSHVYWYRQLPEEGLKFMVYLQKENIIDESGMPKERFSAEFPKEGPSILRIQQVVRGDSAAYFCASSPPWGQQYFGAGTRLSVL.

The chain couples TRBV20-1 to TRBJ2-7; 16 bases align to TRBD2. Germline trimming cut 5 bases from V and 3 bases from J; bases unmatched to any gene: 7. Germline V gives CDR1 DFQATT, CDR2 SNEGSKA (reference sequence). The CDR3 length is 16 residues. The CDR3 here is CSAQLGLAGGNYEQYF. The CDR3 DNA follows: TGCAGTGCTCAGCTGGGACTAGCGGGAGGGAACTACGAGCAGTACTTC.